This T cell receptor (beta chain) was sequenced during a study of early T cells in non-severe SARS-CoV-2 infection. At the level of the study: Bulk RNA from unsorted whole blood was sequenced; chains were unpaired. Regarding the study as a whole: Reliance on VDJdb matching favored anti-spike CD8 responses; private and CD4 specificities were missed.

As part of library construction, unique molecular identifiers were attached to individual cDNA molecules. TCRdb recomputed calls from the 5' RACE reads with MiXCR, one row per CDR3 protein. In the table there are about 48,000 distinct CDR3 sequences, more than 5.5% of which are singletons. As for this clonotype: As yet, its antigen is unknown.

This CDR3 has 16 residues. With 3 bases removed from V and 3 bases from J, the gap between germline ends came to 15 bases. Germline V CDR1 and CDR2: SGHDT, YYEEEE. The chain carries TRBV5-6 and TRBJ1-4; D might be TRBD1 (5 bases). This receptor was obtained from an adult who was a healthcare worker with PCR-confirmed SARS-CoV-2 infection or an uninfected control (not recorded which). The material was whole blood, obtained at baseline. For the CDR3, the DNA is TGTGCCAGCAGCTCGGTGACAGTCAGGCCTAATGAAAAACTGTTTTTT. The encoded protein is CASSSVTVRPNEKLFF. Full variable domain (missing parts from reference TRBV5-6 and TRBJ1-4): DAGVTQSPTHLIKTRGQQVTLRCSPKSGHDTVSWYQQALGQGPQFIFQYYEEEERQRGNFPDRFSGHQFPNYSSELNVNALLLGDSALYLCASSSVTVRPNEKLFFGSGTQLSVL.